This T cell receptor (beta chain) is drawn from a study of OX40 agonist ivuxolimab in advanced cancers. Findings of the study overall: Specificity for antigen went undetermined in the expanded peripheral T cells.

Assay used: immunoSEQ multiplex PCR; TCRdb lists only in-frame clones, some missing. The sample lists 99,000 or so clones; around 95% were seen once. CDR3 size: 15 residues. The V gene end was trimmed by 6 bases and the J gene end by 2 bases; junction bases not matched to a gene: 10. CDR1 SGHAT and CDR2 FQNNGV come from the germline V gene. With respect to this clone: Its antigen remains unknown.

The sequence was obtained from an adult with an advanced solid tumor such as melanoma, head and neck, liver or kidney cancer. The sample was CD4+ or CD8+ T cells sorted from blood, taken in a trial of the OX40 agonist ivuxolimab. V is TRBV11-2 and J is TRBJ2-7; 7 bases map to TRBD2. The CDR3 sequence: CASRKMGGSTYEQYF. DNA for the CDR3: TGTGCCAGCAGGAAGATGGGGGGGAGCACCTACGAGCAGTACTTC. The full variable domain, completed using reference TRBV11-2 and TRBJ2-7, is EAGVAQSPRYKIIEKRQSVAFWCNPISGHATLYWYQQILGQGPKLLIQFQNNGVVDDSQLPKDRFSAERLKGVDSTLKIQPAKLEDSAVYLCASRKMGGSTYEQYFGPGTRLTVT.